The clone carrying this TCR beta chain was detected once. Its matching antigen is unknown. These data come from a study of PD-1 blockade in classical Hodgkin lymphoma. Study in general: Treatment was intravenous nivolumab, 3 mg/kg every 2 weeks, until progression.

The assay was immunoSEQ multiplex PCR, and TCRdb's table has in-frame clones only and misses some. The sample has 10,000 to 15,000 clones, approximately 80% seen once. General observations from the study: TCR diversity rose significantly by C4D1 in CD4+ but not CD8+ cells. Some patients started nivolumab under 1 year after ASCT, and they were excluded. The study reported lower baseline TCR diversity in newly diagnosed patients than in healthy donors.

The time point here: cycle 4 day 1 (C4D1), after less than seven weeks of nivolumab. After autologous stem cell transplantation all patients relapsed, and prior brentuximab vedotin exposure differed between cohorts. Isolation of CD4+ T cells from thawed PBMCs was performed by magnetic negative selection. This specimen consisted of CD4+ T cells from blood, obtained before the fourth cycle of nivolumab. This receptor was obtained from a human donor with classical Hodgkin lymphoma.

CDR3 loop: CASSQDNRGSNQPQHF. Written as DNA, the CDR3 is TGCGCCAGCAGCCAAGATAACAGGGGCAGCAATCAGCCCCAGCATTTT. This rearrangement joins TRBV4-1 to TRBJ1-5; 7 bases map to TRBD1. CDR3 length: 16 amino acids. CDR1 and CDR2 (germline): MGHRA, YSYEKL. The V gene end was trimmed by 0 bases and the J gene end by 1 base; junction bases not matched to a gene: 3.